This T cell receptor (beta chain) came from a study of T cells in Graves' hyperthyroidism and ophthalmopathy. Findings and limits, study-wide: Most thyroid clonotypes with frequency above 0.001 were detected in blood. Ophthalmopathy was separated from stable hyperthyroidism by a 13 V-J model.

The diagnoses drew upon clinical symptoms, serum thyroxine and TRAb, thyroid ultrasound and orbital computed tomography. This CDR3 has 15 residues. V lost 8 bases and J lost 5, with 21 bases in between. Germline values: CDR1 MGHDK, CDR2 SYGVNS. The TCR beta CDR3 regions underwent amplification using RNA transcripts as the source. The primer set for the first-round RT-PCR of the TCR CDR3 was HTBI. TCRdb analysed the multiplex PCR reads with MiXCR anew, one entry per CDR3 protein. The table records 500,000 to 600,000 distinct CDR3 sequences, 46% of them present only once. As regards this clonotype: Its antigen is as yet unknown.

This sequence originates from an adult woman with Graves' disease, either hyperthyroidism or ophthalmopathy (not recorded which). The rearrangement joins TRBV25-1 to TRBJ2-5, with D possibly TRBD2 on 5 matching bases. What was sequenced was peripheral blood or thyroid tissue (not recorded which). The CDR3 DNA follows: TGTGCCAGCTCCAAAAAAGACGGGAAAAGGGAGACCCAGTACTTC. Translating gives CASSKKDGKRETQYF.